This T cell receptor (beta chain) was captured by sequencing in a study of T cell changes during pregnancy in multiple sclerosis. Method: immunoSEQ multiplex PCR; TCRdb's copy keeps in-frame clones and lacks some. Here the sample spans some 47,000 clones, 85% to 90% being singletons. Germline-derived CDR1 and CDR2 are SGHNT and YYREEE (reference sequence). The V end was cut by 6 bases, the J end by 8 bases, with 18 bases between. The length of the CDR3 is 14 residues. The source was peripheral blood, collected in the first trimester of pregnancy. The chain combines TRBV5-4 with TRBJ2-1; possibly TRBD2 for D (5 bases). The clonotype originates from a female donor with multiple sclerosis, enrolled in a pregnancy study. The CDR3 spells CASTPSWSRDEQFF. The DNA for the CDR3 is TGTGCCAGCACCCCGAGCTGGTCGCGGGATGAGCAGTTCTTC.